Described below is a single TCR beta chain sequence and its context. The antigen remains undetermined. Sequencing was performed with immunoSEQ multiplex PCR; in TCRdb, only in-frame clones are kept and a portion is missing. The data show 150,000 or so clones, with about 93% seen just once and under 2% held by the top ten. Germline assignment: CDR1 SGHNT and CDR2 YYREEE (reference sequence). The CDR3 consists of 14 residues. V was cut by 4 bases and J by 5 bases, with 13 bases left in between. This specimen belongs to a study of T cell responses to AZD1222 COVID-19 vaccine. Findings and limits, study-wide: In the spike-specific TCR repertoire, nearly half reportedly target unmutated variant regions.

This chain links TRBV5-4 with TRBJ2-1, with unresolved D. The material was peripheral blood, obtained on day 0 of AZD1222 vaccination. The clonotype comes from an adult in good health. DNA for the CDR3: TGTGCCAGCAGCCTACCCACCGGAGACAATGAGCAGTTCTTC. Amino acids: CASSLPTGDNEQFF. Full variable domain (rest looked up from reference TRBV5-4 and TRBJ2-1): ETGVTQSPTHLIKTRGQQVTLRCSSQSGHNTVSWYQQALGQGPQFIFQYYREEENGRGNFPPRFSGLQFPNYSSELNVNALELDDSALYLCASSLPTGDNEQFFGPGTRLTVL.